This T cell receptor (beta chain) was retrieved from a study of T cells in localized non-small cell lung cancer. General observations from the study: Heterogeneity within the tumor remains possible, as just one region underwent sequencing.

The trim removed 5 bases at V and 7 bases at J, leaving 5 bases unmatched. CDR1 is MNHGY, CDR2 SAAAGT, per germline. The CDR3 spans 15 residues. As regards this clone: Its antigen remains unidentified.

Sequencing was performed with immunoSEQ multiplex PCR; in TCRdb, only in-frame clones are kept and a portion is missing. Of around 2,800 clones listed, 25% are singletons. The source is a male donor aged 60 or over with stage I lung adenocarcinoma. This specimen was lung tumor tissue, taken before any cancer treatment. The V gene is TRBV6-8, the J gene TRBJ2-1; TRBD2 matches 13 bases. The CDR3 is CASSAGTSGTNEQFF. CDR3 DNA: TGTGCCAGCAGTGCCGGGACTAGCGGGACAAATGAGCAGTTCTTC.